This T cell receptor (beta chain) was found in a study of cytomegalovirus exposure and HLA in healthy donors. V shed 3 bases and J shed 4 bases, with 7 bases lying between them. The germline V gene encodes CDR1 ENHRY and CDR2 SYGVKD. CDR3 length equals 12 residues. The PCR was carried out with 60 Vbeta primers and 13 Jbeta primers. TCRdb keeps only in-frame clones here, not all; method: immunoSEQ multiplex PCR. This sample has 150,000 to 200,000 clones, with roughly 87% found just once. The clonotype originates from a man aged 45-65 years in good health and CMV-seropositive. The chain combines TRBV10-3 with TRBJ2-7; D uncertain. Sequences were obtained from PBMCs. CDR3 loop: CAISDGEYEQYF. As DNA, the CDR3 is TGTGCCATCAGTGATGGAGAATACGAGCAGTACTTC.